The present TCR beta chain was sequenced within a study of cytomegalovirus exposure and HLA in healthy donors. General observations from the study: When a later analysis was performed, an Asian-associated ancestry cluster reportedly had fewer N-insertions than the roughly 700-donor mean.

The CDR3 is 15 amino acids. Germline loops: CDR1 MNHNS, CDR2 SASEGT. V lost 7 bases and J 3 bases, leaving 18 bases between the germline ends. This clone was counted a few times. Its antigen is undetermined. 60 Vbeta and 13 Jbeta primers were used in PCR. Sequencing used immunoSEQ multiplex PCR; TCRdb keeps in-frame clones, though not all of them. The sample has over 70,000 clones; 70% to 80% are singletons. This chain uses TRBV6-1 with TRBJ1-1; no definite D call. The specimen was PBMCs. This sequence originates from a woman in her 50s in good health and CMV-seropositive. CDR3 coding DNA: TGTGCCAGCACTCTGATGACCGGCGCGGACACTGAAGCTTTCTTT. Translation gives CASTLMTGADTEAFF.